This T cell receptor (beta chain) was documented in a study of cytomegalovirus exposure and HLA in healthy donors. Notes on the study in general: Rarity marked most TCR sequences, yet some public TCRs occurred in many donors.

Remarks on this clone: The antigen is not known.

The CDR3 has 14 amino acids. The V gene end was trimmed by 4 bases and the J gene end by 4 bases; junction bases not matched to a gene: 5. The V gene's germline CDR1 is SGHRS and CDR2 YFSETQ. Both 60 Vbeta primers and 13 Jbeta primers went into the PCR. Assay used: immunoSEQ multiplex PCR; TCRdb lists only in-frame clones, some missing. The sample records 99,000 or so clones, over 65% being singletons. Material: PBMCs. The clonotype comes from a man aged 40-50 years in good health and CMV-seropositive. The chain links TRBV5-1 to TRBJ1-2; 9 nucleotides match TRBD1. CDR3 loop: CASSKQGAIYGYTF. DNA for the CDR3: TGCGCCAGCAGCAAACAGGGGGCCATCTATGGCTACACCTTC.